This TCR beta chain derives from a study of blood T cell repertoires in COVID-19. Turning to the study itself: The study drew acute and convalescent COVID-19 samples from the United States, Italy and Spain. T cells, B-cell-depleted T cells, or PBMCs supplied cDNA or gDNA.

Original processing notes: Scientists estimated how many nucleated cells there were by amplifying reference gene primers. Generated by immunoSEQ multiplex PCR, the TCRdb table keeps only in-frame clones and is missing some. The DNA gave D and trimming, while V, J and clone size come from that table. Here the sample spans approximately 210,000 clones, 82% being singletons. This CDR3 comprises 18 residues. CDR1 and CDR2 from the germline V gene are MNHNY and SVGAGI (reference sequence). Trimming pared 5 bases from V and 1 base from J, leaving 20 bases between. Sequences were obtained from peripheral blood. The genes are TRBV6-6 and TRBJ2-2, with a tentative D call TRBD2 (6 bases). The TCR sequence derives from a woman aged 80 or over with acute or convalescent COVID-19. The CDR3 region is CASSLFPTGTVNTGELFF. CDR3 nucleotides: TGTGCCAGCAGTCTCTTCCCCACCGGGACTGTGAACACCGGGGAGCTGTTTTTT.